These 23 T cell receptor beta chains were sequenced from one sample in a study of cytomegalovirus exposure and HLA in healthy donors (dated by TCRdb to 2016 to 2017). The library was prepared using the immunoSEQ multiplex PCR assay. For the multiplex PCR, a mixture combining 60 forward primers for TCR Vbeta segments and 13 reverse primers for TCR Jbeta segments was used. The source is immuneACCESS, and TCRdb retained only in-frame sequences with V and J called. Part of the clones is not carried over; for the studies checked, unresolved V genes explain less than half of this, and the remainder is unexplained. A total of over 150,000 clones appear in this sample, more than 75% of them only once. The ten top clones hold about 2.4% of the sample. The sequenced material came from PBMCs. The receptors originated from a man aged 25 to 45 in good health and CMV-seropositive.

The chain uses TRBV9 and TRBJ1-2; TRBD1 agrees at 7 bases. Looked up from germline, CDR1 is SGDLS and CDR2 is YYNGEE. CDR3 length equals 14 residues. Unmatched junction bases numbered 5, after V lost 6 bases and J lost 0 bases. The CDR3: CASTQTGTNYGYTF. As DNA, the CDR3 is TGTGCCAGCACCCAGACAGGGACTAACTATGGCTACACCTTC.

The chain combines TRBV27 with TRBJ2-1, with TRBD2 matching 8 bases. V was pared by 1 base and J by 7 bases, with 21 bases of the junction left unmatched. Looked up from germline, CDR1 is MNHEY and CDR2 is SMNVEV (reference sequence). The CDR3 covers 20 residues. CDR3 in amino acids: CASSLFGSGTTSGGRNEQFF. CDR3 coding DNA: TGTGCCAGCAGTTTATTTGGTAGCGGGACAACCTCCGGGGGGAGGAATGAGCAGTTCTTC.

The chain combines TRBV19 with TRBJ1-5, with 7 bases aligning to TRBD1. Germline assignment: CDR1 LNHDA and CDR2 SQIVND (reference sequence). The ends lost 3 bases at V and 2 bases at J; junction bases unmatched: 4. The length of the CDR3 is 15 residues. The DNA for the CDR3 is TGTGCCAGTAGTATGGACAGGCGGGGCAATCAGCCCCAGCATTTT. Protein sequence: CASSMDRRGNQPQHF.

The chain has TRBV29-1 and TRBJ1-2; tentative D call: TRBD1 (5 bases). The germline V gene encodes CDR1 SQVTM and CDR2 ANQGSEA. The CDR3 consists of 15 residues. The V end lost 4 bases, the J end lost 4 bases, and 19 bases lay between the germline ends. The CDR3 nucleotides read TGCAGCGTTGTAGATTGGGGTGACAGCACCTATGGCTACACCTTC. This sequence encodes CSVVDWGDSTYGYTF.

The chain carries TRBV2 and TRBJ1-5; possible D gene TRBD1, 5 bases. The CDR3 is 13 residues long. CDR1 is SNHLY, CDR2 FYNNEI, per germline. Trimming stripped 4 bases from V and 1 base from J, with 5 bases between. The CDR3 nucleotides are TGTGCCAGCAGTGGACAGAGCAATCAGCCCCAGCATTTT. Its translation is CASSGQSNQPQHF.

CDR3 protein: CSVEGGWQETQYF. The DNA for the CDR3 is TGCAGCGTTGAGGGGGGGTGGCAAGAGACCCAGTACTTC. V gene TRBV29-1 combines with J gene TRBJ2-5; 7 bases line up with TRBD2. V shed 3 bases and J 2 bases; nucleotides not matched to a gene: 3. CDR1 SQVTM and CDR2 ANQGSEA come from the germline V gene. The CDR3 totals 13 residues.

CDR3 protein: CASSQDQKGQNGYTF. The CDR3 DNA follows: TGCGCCAGCAGCCAAGATCAGAAGGGGCAGAATGGCTACACCTTC. This chain connects TRBV4-3 to TRBJ1-2; D perhaps matches TRBD1 (5 bases). The CDR3 has 15 amino acids. V lost 0 bases to trimming and J lost 6 bases, with 14 bases between them. In germline, CDR1 is LGHNA, CDR2 YSLEER.

The chain joins TRBV5-1 to TRBJ2-5; 12 bases match TRBD2. The DNA end lines up better with TRBJ2-7; the J call may be wrong. The V gene's germline CDR1 is SGHRS and CDR2 YFSETQ. CDR3 length: 17 amino acids. In nucleotides, the CDR3 is TGCGCCAGCAGCTTGAGGGCTAGCGGGAGGGCTAGCAACGAGCAGTACTTC. It encodes CASSLRASGRASNEQYF.

This rearrangement joins TRBV4-1 to TRBJ1-1, with 8 nucleotides matching TRBD1. The germline V gene encodes CDR1 MGHRA and CDR2 YSYEKL. The V gene end was trimmed by 2 bases and the J gene end by 3 bases; junction bases not matched to a gene: 8. The CDR3 is 16 amino acids. The CDR3 spells CASSQTPTGEDTEAFF. The CDR3 nucleotides are TGCGCCAGCAGCCAAACTCCGACAGGGGAGGACACTGAAGCTTTCTTT.

Here the CDR3 reads CASSDSRDRANVLTF. The DNA for the CDR3 is TGTGCCAGCAGCGACAGCAGGGATCGAGCCAACGTCCTGACTTTC. The chain is built from TRBV9 and TRBJ2-6; a possible D gene is TRBD1 (5 bases). Germline values: CDR1 SGDLS, CDR2 YYNGEE. The CDR3 has 15 amino acids. Trimming took 3 bases from V and 7 from J, leaving 14 bases between them.

The V gene is TRBV9, the J gene TRBJ2-5, with 8 bases fitting TRBD1. Germline V CDR1 and CDR2: SGDLS, YYNGEE. The length of the CDR3 is 13 residues. The V gene end was trimmed by 3 bases and the J gene end by 3 bases; junction bases not matched to a gene: 1. The CDR3 region is CASSATGEETQYF. The CDR3 DNA reads as TGTGCCAGCAGCGCGACAGGGGAAGAGACCCAGTACTTC.

This clone was seen only once. The genes are TRBV5-4 and TRBJ1-1; 8 nucleotides agree with TRBD1. This CDR3 has 14 residues. J lost 4 bases, V lost 4 bases, and 6 bases had no gene match. In germline, CDR1 is SGHNT, CDR2 YYREEE (reference sequence). This chain's CDR3 is CASSPLQGATEAFF. Here the CDR3 DNA reads TGTGCCAGCAGCCCACTCCAGGGGGCCACTGAAGCTTTCTTT.

This clone was picked up a small number of times. In nucleotides, the CDR3 is TGTGCCAGCAGTTACTCGCCAGGGGACAATGAAAAACTGTTTTTT. Its translation is CASSYSPGDNEKLFF. V gene TRBV6-6 combines with J gene TRBJ1-4; a weak D match, TRBD1 (6 bases). The germline V and J ends were trimmed by 0 bases and 5 bases, with 10 bases remaining between them. CDR1 is MNHNY, CDR2 SVGAGI, per germline (reference sequence). The CDR3 consists of 15 residues.

CDR3 nucleotides: TGTGCCTGGACAGTCAGTAACTATGGCTACACCTTC. Translating it yields CAWTVSNYGYTF. V and J are TRBV30 and TRBJ1-2; D remains ambiguous. Germline CDR1 is GTSNPN and CDR2 is SVGIG (reference sequence). The V gene lost 4 bases and the J gene lost 1 base, with 7 bases spanning the gap. This CDR3 spans 12 amino acids.

The chain is built from TRBV6-5 and TRBJ2-1, with unresolved D. This CDR3 spans 15 amino acids. Germline CDR1 reads MNHEY; CDR2 reads SVGAGI. V dropped 2 bases and J dropped 2 bases, with 10 bases sitting between them. DNA of the CDR3: TGTGCCAGCAGTTACAGAGGAAGCGCCTACAATGAGCAGTTCTTC. This translates into CASSYRGSAYNEQFF.

The genes are TRBV11-3 and TRBJ2-5; 12 nucleotides agree with TRBD2. The germline V gene has CDR1 SGHNT and CDR2 YENEEA. The CDR3 length is 18 residues. V shed 5 bases and J 1 base; nucleotides not matched to a gene: 11. The CDR3 loop reads CASSLPVLAGGSQETQYF. Here the CDR3 DNA reads TGTGCCAGCAGCCTCCCTGTTCTAGCGGGAGGGAGCCAAGAGACCCAGTACTTC.

The chain is built from TRBV10-3 and TRBJ2-7, with 9 bases aligning to TRBD1. In germline, CDR1 is ENHRY, CDR2 SYGVKD. After removal of 0 bases from V and 6 bases from J, the junction contained 6 bases not matched to a gene. This CDR3 is built from 15 residues. The DNA of the CDR3 is TGTGCCATCAGTGAGTCGACACAGGGGGCAGCCGAGCAGTACTTC. This encodes CAISESTQGAAEQYF.

The chain carries TRBV4-3 and TRBJ1-5, with D unclear. The V gene's germline CDR1 is LGHNA and CDR2 YSLEER. Trimming shortened V by 0 bases and J by 0 bases, and 15 bases separated the two germline ends. The CDR3 totals 18 residues. CDR3 DNA sequence: TGCGCCAGCAGCCAAGACTGGGAGGGAATCACTAGCAATCAGCCCCAGCATTTT. Translated: CASSQDWEGITSNQPQHF.

The gene calls are TRBV20-1 and TRBJ2-5; unclear D gene. This CDR3 contains 11 residues. V was cut by 5 bases and J by 4 bases, with 8 bases left in between. CDR1 DFQATT and CDR2 SNEGSKA come from the germline V gene (reference sequence). The CDR3 protein is CSAAPGETQYF. The CDR3 DNA is TGCAGTGCTGCCCCGGGAGAGACCCAGTACTTC.

Comment on this clone: At one end the junction does not follow the germline gene, possibly because of a read error. In DNA, the CDR3 is TGTGCTAGCAGTTCCGGGGAGCGGCCCTACAATGAGCAGTTCTTC. This translates into CASSSGERPYNEQFF. The genes are TRBV7-7 and TRBJ2-1; possible D gene TRBD2, 5 bases. The CDR3 extends over 15 amino acids. The germline gives CDR1 SSHAT, CDR2 FNYEAQ (reference sequence).

The chain has TRBV7-2 and TRBJ2-5, with D maybe TRBD2 (6 bases). The length of the CDR3 is 14 residues. Trimming pared 1 base from V and 4 bases from J, leaving 10 bases between. Germline V gives CDR1 SGHTA, CDR2 FQGNSA. The DNA of the CDR3 is TGTGCCAGCAGCTTAGGAGGTAGCGGAGAGACCCAGTACTTC. This sequence encodes CASSLGGSGETQYF.

This chain links TRBV7-9 with TRBJ2-5, with TRBD2 identical over 13 bases. This CDR3 region has 16 residues. Germline values: CDR1 SEHNR, CDR2 FQNEAQ (reference sequence). V shed 4 bases, J shed 1 base, and the junction held 3 bases outside the gene matches. The CDR3 DNA follows: TGTGCCAGCAGCTCCGGACTAGCGGGAGCCCAAGAGACCCAGTACTTC. This sequence encodes CASSSGLAGAQETQYF.

The chain links TRBV11-3 to TRBJ2-4; the D gene is possibly TRBD1 (5 bases). Trimming took off 4 bases at V and 0 bases at J, with 7 bases between the two ends. CDR3 length equals 14 residues. CDR1 is SGHNT, CDR2 YENEEA, per germline. CDR3 nucleotide sequence: TGTGCCAGCAGCTCAGGGCTAGCCAAAAACATTCAGTACTTC. Translating gives CASSSGLAKNIQYF.